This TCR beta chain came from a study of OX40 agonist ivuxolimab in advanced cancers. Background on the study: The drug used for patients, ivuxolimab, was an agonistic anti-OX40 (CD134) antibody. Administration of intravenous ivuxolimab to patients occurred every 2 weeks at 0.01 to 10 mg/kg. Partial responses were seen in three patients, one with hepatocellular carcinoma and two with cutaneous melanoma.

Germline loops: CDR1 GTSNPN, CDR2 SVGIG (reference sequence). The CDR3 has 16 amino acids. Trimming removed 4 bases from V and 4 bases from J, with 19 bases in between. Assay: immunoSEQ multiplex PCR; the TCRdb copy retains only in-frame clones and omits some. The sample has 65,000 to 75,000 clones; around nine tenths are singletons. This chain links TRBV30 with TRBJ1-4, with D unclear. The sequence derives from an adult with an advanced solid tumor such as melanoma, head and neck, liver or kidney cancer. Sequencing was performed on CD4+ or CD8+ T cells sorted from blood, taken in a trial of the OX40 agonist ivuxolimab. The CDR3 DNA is TGTGCCTGGAACACCAACCCAGGTAGAGGTAATGAAAAACTGTTTTTT. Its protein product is CAWNTNPGRGNEKLFF.